The subject of this entry is one T cell receptor (beta chain). Its antigen is undetermined. This sample is part of a study of T cell repertoires in cytomegalovirus infection. Across the whole study: Both recently identified HLA-C-restricted and well-studied HLA-B-restricted CMV epitopes were used in the study. Carrying CMV and the relevant HLA type showed in public TCR beta signatures.

TCRdb ran MiXCR on the reads and lists one entry per CDR3 protein. This sample has about 920,000 distinct CDR3 sequences; roughly 30% occur once, and the top ten carry about an eighth. General study results and limits: Carriers of CMV plus the relevant HLA were identified by cumulative public TCR beta family frequency.

The CDR3 has 15 amino acids. Germline V lookup: CDR1 SGDLS, CDR2 YYNGEE. Between the trimmed V and J ends, which lost 3 bases and 4 bases, there was a span of 14 bases. This sequence joins TRBV9 and TRBJ2-1; a possible D gene is TRBD2 (5 bases). This TCR derives from a human donor in good health (CMV status not recorded). Some clones in this sample may be carry-over from other donors' samples. Specimen: cultured CD8+ T cells from PBMCs, collected from culture after CMV antigen stimulation. The CDR3 nucleotides read TGTGCCAGCAGCGCAGGAGGCCCGCTTTACAATGAGCAGTTCTTC. It is translated as CASSAGGPLYNEQFF.